The sequence of this TCR beta chain was determined in a study of blood T cell repertoires in COVID-19 (dated by TCRdb to the early 2020s). Regarding the complete study: Recovered participants in ImmuneRACE Cohort 3 were defined by two consecutive negative NP/OP PCR tests, clearance by a healthcare professional, or resolution of symptoms. The sample metadata nearly always contained a de-identified subject ID, COVID-19 status, age in years and sex. Deeply sampled blood TCRbeta repertoires from subjects exposed to, actively infected with, or recovered from COVID-19 were included in the dataset. A freely available public database, intended as a resource for researchers studying the immune response to SARS-CoV-2, is where the repertoires were released. Collaborator samples came from the United States, Italy and Spain and covered acute and convalescent phases of COVID-19. The samples were drawn from two sources: the first 160 participants of the ongoing ImmuneRACE study, and approximately 1,300 subjects contributed by 6 global collaborators. Where HLA class I and class II types were available, the types were taken from metadata supplied by the sample provider, not from assay-based typing. The prospective study material was composed of cDNA or gDNA derived from T cells, B-cell-depleted T cells, or PBMCs. What the research found in general, with its limitations: The amount of clinical and demographic metadata varied by source and participant and was provided uncurated.

In regard to this clone: Which antigen it targets is not known. No much larger clone is present one base from it, and per-base qualities are unavailable.

TCRbeta CDR3 regions were amplified from genomic DNA by means of the immunoSEQ Assay, a bias-controlled multiplex PCR. On the study's bioinformatics: The number of nucleated cells in each sample was estimated by amplification of reference gene primers within the assay. To quantify the absolute abundance of each unique TCRbeta CDR3 rearrangement, sequence reads were collapsed and filtered. For each sample, productive Simpson clonality was calculated as the square root of Simpson's diversity index across productive rearrangements. The source is immuneACCESS, and TCRdb retained only in-frame sequences with V and J called. Part of the clones is not carried over; for the studies checked, unresolved V genes explain less than half of this, and the remainder is unexplained. V and J calls and clone size are as listed in that table; D and trimming were resolved from the DNA. The sample table lists about 190,000 clones, 70% to 90% of them with a count of one. Roughly 24% of the sample lies in the top ten.

In the prospective study, participants were about 18 to 95 years old, resided in about 25 geographic areas of the United States, and were enrolled through a virtual design. Cohort assignment in the prospective study relied on participant-reported clinical history from a screening survey and a study questionnaire. In the prospective study, whole blood, serum and a nasopharyngeal or oropharyngeal swab were collected from each participant by mobile phlebotomists. Additional blood draws and questionnaires over an approximately two-month period could optionally be provided by prospective study participants. Blood samples from the prospective study were shipped frozen or at room temperature prior to DNA extraction. Sequencing used PBMCs or T cells enriched from blood (not recorded which). This TCR was recovered from a woman aged 40 to 55 in a cohort exposed to, infected with or recovered from COVID-19 (not recorded which).

CDR3 protein: CASSDLLGNEQFF. The DNA sequence is given as TGCGCCAGCTCTGATCTACTCGGGAACGAGCAGTTCTTC. This receptor chain uses TRBV5-1 and TRBJ2-1; the D gene is possibly TRBD2, with 5 bases matching. Counted from cysteine to phenylalanine, this CDR3 has 13 amino acids. Only the CDR3 portion is preserved as DNA: 39 bases, with reading frame beginning at the first base. CDR1 and CDR2 are read off the germline V gene as SGHRS and YFSETQ. V gives up 7 bases and J gives up 10 bases, and the segment between their germline ends measures 18 bases.